This TCR beta chain was observed in a study of early T cells in non-severe SARS-CoV-2 infection. Overall study: Chains were unpaired, as sequencing was done on bulk RNA from unsorted whole blood.

The study's findings and limits: Anti-spike CD8 responses were favored in VDJdb matching, and private and CD4 specificities were missed.

This clonotype was observed a handful of times. Its specificity is not known. Individual cDNA molecules were tagged with unique molecular identifiers. TCRdb analysed the 5' RACE reads with MiXCR anew, one entry per CDR3 protein. This sample yields about 53,000 distinct CDR3 sequences, of which around 12% are seen a single time; 2.5% to 3% belongs to the top ten. The CDR3 is 15 residues long. Looked up from germline, CDR1 is LNHDA and CDR2 is SQIVND (reference sequence). V was shortened by 5 bases and J by 0 bases, with 8 bases between the two germline ends. The specimen comprised whole blood, sampled at baseline. The sequence was obtained from an adult who was a healthcare worker with PCR-confirmed SARS-CoV-2 infection or an uninfected control (not recorded which). V and J are TRBV19 and TRBJ2-6; a weak D match, TRBD2 (6 bases). The chain's CDR3 is CASSAGGSGANVLTF. The DNA for the CDR3 is TGTGCCAGTAGTGCCGGGGGCTCTGGGGCCAACGTCCTGACTTTC.